This T cell receptor (beta chain) originates from a study of identifying expanded T cells in peripheral blood. Study-level points and caveats: Approximately two-week clone count variance significantly increased as total template count grew.

The trim removed 5 bases at V and 7 bases at J, leaving 10 bases unmatched. The CDR3 sequence is 15 residues long. The V gene's germline CDR1 is SGHAT and CDR2 FQNNGV. Notes on this clone: What it binds is not known.

Using immunoSEQ multiplex PCR, the repertoire was profiled, and TCRdb retains in-frame clones only, with some absent. The profile shows roughly 63,000 clones, over 80% of them singletons. This chain joins TRBV11-2 and TRBJ2-1; 8 bases agree with TRBD2. The TCR originated in a person between 18 and 70 years old in good health. The sequenced material came from blood. The CDR3 is CASSPTGGALNEQFF. The CDR3 DNA reads as TGTGCCAGCAGCCCGACCGGGGGGGCTCTGAATGAGCAGTTCTTC.